The next 9 T cell receptor beta chains were all read from a single sample in a study of post-analysis software for immune sequencing data. General study points: In patients, TRBV5-6, TRBV5-1 and TRBV20-1 belonged to several TRBV segments found more frequently than in controls.

Prepared libraries of TCR beta cDNA carried unique molecular identifiers. From the PCR reads, TCRdb called clonotypes with MiXCR, one entry per CDR3 protein. The sample gives 800,000 to 950,000 distinct CDR3 sequences, about 50% of which show up once; about 4.8% is in the top ten. No antigens are known for them. The sequenced material came from blood. The receptors here all came from a girl between 5 and 17 years old with multiple sclerosis.

This chain joins TRBV20-1 and TRBJ2-3, with TRBD2 identical over 8 bases. The CDR3 extends over 15 amino acids. The V gene end was trimmed by 1 base and the J gene end by 0 bases; junction bases not matched to a gene: 3. Germline V gene lookup returns CDR1 DFQATT and CDR2 SNEGSKA (reference sequence). Written as DNA, the CDR3 is TGCAGTGCTAGAGGACTAGCGACTAGCACAGATACGCAGTATTTT. Protein: CSARGLATSTDTQYF.

The chain is built from TRBV12-3 or TRBV12-4 and TRBJ2-7; D may match TRBD1 or TRBD2 (5 bases each). V was cut by 6 bases and J by 3 bases, with 15 bases left in between. The CDR3 has 14 amino acids. CDR3 protein: CASREQGVDYEQYF. The CDR3 region has the DNA TGTGCCAGCAGAGAGCAGGGAGTCGACTACGAGCAGTACTTC.

Notes on this clonotype: An end of the junction differs from the germline gene, which may be a read error. This rearrangement joins TRBV7-7 to TRBJ2-7; 7 bases match TRBD1. The DNA end lines up better with TRBJ2-5; the J call may be wrong. The CDR3 is 15 amino acids. Per germline, CDR1 SSHAT and CDR2 FNYEAQ (reference sequence). Here the CDR3 reads CASSLSGTAPETQYF. The CDR3 region has the DNA TGTGCTAGCAGCTTGTCCGGGACAGCCCCCGAGACCCAGTACTTC.

V gene TRBV5-6 combines with J gene TRBJ2-4, with 7 bases lining up with TRBD1. The V and J ends lost 9 bases and 13 bases, in that order; junction bases with no gene match: 16. The CDR3 is 13 residues long. CDR1 is SGHDT, CDR2 YYEEEE, per germline. The CDR3 region has the DNA TGTGCCACCAGGGGGACATACGAACCTGAGCAGTACTTC. Translation: CATRGTYEPEQYF.

CDR3 protein: CASSPLSTGRRPKNIQYF. CDR3 nucleotide sequence: TGTGCCAGCAGCCCCCTTTCCACCGGGAGGAGACCAAAAAACATTCAGTACTTC. V and J are TRBV11-2 and TRBJ2-4; TRBD2 matches at 7 bases. CDR1 and CDR2 from the germline V gene are SGHAT and FQNNGV. With V trimmed by 5 bases and J by 4 bases, 17 bases remained unmatched. This CDR3 has 18 amino acids.

This clonotype was observed a few times. The chain combines TRBV5-1 with TRBJ2-1; D is unresolved. Germline CDR1 SGHRS, CDR2 YFSETQ. V was shortened by 9 bases and J by 3 bases, with 13 bases between the two germline ends. This CDR3 is 13 amino acids long. The CDR3 bases are TGCGCCACTTCTGACACCAACTACAATGAGCAGTTCTTC. Translating it yields CATSDTNYNEQFF.

The CDR3 DNA reads TGTGCCAGCGGAGGTCAGGAGGTAGAGACCCAGTACTTC. It yields the protein CASGGQEVETQYF. V is TRBV28 and J is TRBJ2-7; D possibly corresponds to TRBD2 (5 bases). With the DNA end fitting TRBJ2-5 better, the J assignment may be wrong. The CDR3 is 13 residues long. Per the germline V gene, CDR1 is MDHEN and CDR2 is SYDVKM.

The chain employs TRBV6-2 or TRBV6-3 and TRBJ2-3; 10 nucleotides line up with TRBD2. V lost 8 bases and J lost 2; bases outside the gene matches: 10. CDR1 is MNHEY, CDR2 SVGEGT, per germline. This CDR3 has 16 amino acids. The CDR3 reads CASPPGLAEVTDTQYF. CDR3 coding DNA: TGTGCCAGCCCCCCCGGACTAGCGGAGGTCACAGATACGCAGTATTTT.

V and J are TRBV20-1 and TRBJ2-1; the D is unclear. V lost 6 bases and J lost 3, with 18 bases in between. CDR1 is DFQATT and CDR2 is SNEGSKA in the germline V gene (reference sequence). The CDR3 contains 15 residues. In nucleotides, the CDR3 is TGCAGTGCCCTCGGTGTTAGTCAAGGCTACAATGAGCAGTTCTTC. Its protein is CSALGVSQGYNEQFF.